Below, 27 T cell receptor beta chains from the same sample are listed, as sequenced in a study of post-analysis software for immune sequencing data. TCR beta cDNA libraries included unique molecular identifiers. From the PCR reads, TCRdb called clonotypes with MiXCR, one entry per CDR3 protein. The sample records hundreds of thousands of distinct CDR3 sequences, less than 35% being singletons. Study-wide findings and caveats: Included in a set of roughly five TRBV segments more frequent in patients than controls were TRBV5-6, TRBV5-1 and TRBV20-1.

Their recognized antigens are unknown. The specimen was blood. These receptors all stem from a girl aged 5-17 years with multiple sclerosis.

J is TRBJ1-4 and V is TRBV27, with no clear D. Trimming stripped 6 bases from V and 6 bases from J, with 17 bases between. The CDR3 is 15 residues long. Germline-derived CDR1 and CDR2 are MNHEY and SMNVEV (reference sequence). The CDR3 nucleotides read TGTGCCAGCAGCCGAACGGCAGCACTTTATGAAAAACTGTTTTTT. Its translation: CASSRTAALYEKLFF.

This clonotype was recorded a few times. The genes are TRBV6-5 and TRBJ2-4; a weak D match, TRBD1 (6 bases). There are 16 residues in the CDR3. CDR1 is MNHEY, CDR2 SVGAGI, per germline. V lost 0 bases to trimming and J lost 0 bases, with 9 bases between them. CDR3 bases: TGTGCCAGCAGTTACTCTTGGACAGTAGCCAAAAACATTCAGTACTTC. The encoded protein is CASSYSWTVAKNIQYF.

The rearrangement uses TRBV10-1 and TRBJ2-7, with 7 bases that match TRBD1. The CDR3 consists of 14 residues. Per germline, CDR1 WNHNN and CDR2 SYGVQD (reference sequence). V gave up 4 bases and J gave up 1 base; unmatched junction bases: 4. CDR3 in DNA: TGCGCCAGCAGTGTAGGGGGACAGTCCTACGAGCAGTACTTC. Encoded protein: CASSVGGQSYEQYF.

This clonotype was seen a handful of times. This chain uses TRBV7-9 with TRBJ2-7; 7 nucleotides line up with TRBD2. CDR1 and CDR2 from the germline V gene are SEHNR and FQNEAQ (reference sequence). The CDR3 has 16 residues. Trimming cost V 1 base and J 2 bases; bases outside gene matches: 8. CDR3 protein: CASSLVEAGDPYEQYF. DNA for the CDR3: TGTGCCAGCAGCTTAGTCGAGGCGGGAGACCCCTACGAGCAGTACTTC.

The chain recombines TRBV10-3 with TRBJ1-5, with TRBD1 matching over 7 bases. The CDR3 covers 15 residues. Germline V lookup: CDR1 ENHRY, CDR2 SYGVKD. After removal of 2 bases from V and 6 bases from J, the junction contained 7 bases not matched to a gene. The CDR3 coding sequence is TGTGCCATCAGTGAGCTAGACAGGGTGGGTCAGCCCCAGCATTTT. It is translated as CAISELDRVGQPQHF.

The rearrangement joins TRBV24-1 to TRBJ2-3; D perhaps matches TRBD2 (7 bases). V lost 3 bases, J lost 2 bases, and 14 bases lay in between. Germline V CDR1 and CDR2: KGHDR, SFDVKD. The length of the CDR3 is 16 residues. The CDR3 here is CATSDKRGASTDTQYF. The CDR3 region has the DNA TGTGCCACCAGTGATAAACGGGGGGCCTCCACAGATACGCAGTATTTT.

About this clonotype itself: This may arise from a read error, as a much more abundant clone is one base away. The gene calls are TRBV10-3 and TRBJ2-5; 9 nucleotides line up with TRBD1. The tail of the sequence fits TRBJ2-7 better, so the J call may be wrong. Germline V gene sequence: CDR1 ENHRY, CDR2 SYGVKD. The CDR3 has 14 residues. CDR3 bases: TGTGCCATCAGCCGGACAGGGGACTTCTACGAGCAGTACTTC. Translated: CAISRTGDFYEQYF.

This clonotype was picked up a small number of times. The chain carries TRBV27 and TRBJ2-7, with D perhaps assigned TRBD1 or TRBD2 (5 bases each). Germline CDR1 and CDR2: MNHEY and SMNVEV (reference sequence). There are 14 residues in the CDR3. The V and J ends lost 11 bases and 0 bases respectively, with 17 bases between them. CDR3 amino acids: CASSGGRASYEQYF. The CDR3 DNA is TGTGCCTCGAGCGGCGGCAGGGCCTCCTACGAGCAGTACTTC.

This clonotype was seen a single time. An end of the junction differs from the germline gene, which may be a read error. The CDR3 nucleotides read TGTGCCGGCAGCTTTGGGACTAGCGGGGGAGATACGCAGTATTTT. As protein: CAGSFGTSGGDTQYF. The chain couples TRBV3-1 to TRBJ2-3; 14 bases line up with TRBD2. Germline V lookup: CDR1 LGHDT, CDR2 YNNKEL (reference sequence). This CDR3 has 15 residues.

The chain couples TRBV27 to TRBJ1-2, with D perhaps matching TRBD1 (5 bases). The ends were cut back, 4 bases at V and 2 bases at J, with 14 bases in the middle. The CDR3 runs to 15 residues. CDR1 is MNHEY and CDR2 is SMNVEV in the germline V gene (reference sequence). CDR3 nucleotides: TGTGCCAGCAGTTCCCAGCGGGGCTCCAACTATGGCTACACCTTC. This codes for CASSSQRGSNYGYTF.

This clonotype has more than one count but fewer than ten. The chain is built from TRBV20-1 and TRBJ2-3; 9 nucleotides match TRBD2. Germline V gene lookup returns CDR1 DFQATT and CDR2 SNEGSKA (reference sequence). The junction had 6 bases not matched to a gene; V was cut back by 8 bases and J by 0 bases. The CDR3 extends over 14 amino acids. The DNA for the CDR3 is TGCAGTTCGTCGACTAGCGGTAGCACAGATACGCAGTATTTT. It yields the protein CSSSTSGSTDTQYF.

The rearrangement uses TRBV15 and TRBJ1-2; D not resolved. The CDR3 totals 14 residues. Germline CDR1 LNHNV, CDR2 YYDKDF (reference sequence). Trimming removed 3 bases from V and 1 base from J, with 9 bases in between. The CDR3 nucleotides are TGTGCCACCAGCAGCTCCGGGGTTAACTATGGCTACACCTTC. As protein: CATSSSGVNYGYTF.

The genes are TRBV28 and TRBJ2-7; D is perhaps TRBD2 (6 bases). Between the trimmed V and J ends, which lost 5 bases and 0 bases, there was a span of 17 bases. This CDR3 has 16 residues. Germline V gives CDR1 MDHEN, CDR2 SYDVKM. The CDR3 is CASSVSRDWSSYEQYF. DNA of the CDR3: TGTGCCAGCAGTGTCTCCCGGGACTGGAGCTCCTACGAGCAGTACTTC.

This clonotype was seen many times. The gene calls are TRBV12-3 or TRBV12-4 and TRBJ2-5, with D possibly called TRBD1 or TRBD2 (6 bases each). This CDR3 has 18 amino acids. The V end was cut by 5 bases, the J end by 1 base, with 23 bases between. The DNA for the CDR3 is TGTGCCAGCAGTCTCACGGGGGCCCGATCACTTTTCCAAGAGACCCAGTACTTC. This gives the protein CASSLTGARSLFQETQYF.

CDR3 in DNA: TGTGCCAGCAGCTTAGGGGGACAGGGATGGGAGTACTTC. It translates to CASSLGGQGWEYF. V and J are TRBV11-2 and TRBJ2-7; the match to TRBD1 covers 9 bases. The germline V gene encodes CDR1 SGHAT and CDR2 FQNNGV. CDR3 length equals 13 residues. After removal of 1 base from V and 11 bases from J, the junction contained 6 bases not matched to a gene. The complete variable domain, with remaining parts taken from reference TRBV11-2 and TRBJ2-7, reads EAGVAQSPRYKIIEKRQSVAFWCNPISGHATLYWYQQILGQGPKLLIQFQNNGVVDDSQLPKDRFSAERLKGVDSTLKIQPAKLEDSAVYLCASSLGGQGWEYFGPGTRLTVT.

V and J are TRBV7-8 and TRBJ1-4; TRBD1 matches at 7 bases. The germline V gene has CDR1 SGHVS and CDR2 FQNEAQ. This CDR3 region has 17 residues. V gave up 3 bases and J gave up 5 bases; unmatched junction bases: 12. The DNA of the CDR3 is TGTGCCAGCAGCTTGACTGGACAGGCATATACCAATGAAAAACTGTTTTTT. Protein: CASSLTGQAYTNEKLFF.

This chain links TRBV3-1 with TRBJ2-5; 8 bases match TRBD1. Germline trimming cut 0 bases from V and 9 bases from J; bases unmatched to any gene: 12. This CDR3 spans 16 amino acids. Germline V gene lookup returns CDR1 LGHDT and CDR2 YNNKEL (reference sequence). The CDR3 region is CASSQDLGQGTISQYF. The DNA for the CDR3 is TGTGCCAGCAGCCAAGATCTAGGACAGGGTACCATTTCCCAGTACTTC.

This clonotype appeared a few times. The J gene is TRBJ2-1, the V gene TRBV9; 7 nucleotides align to TRBD2. CDR1 and CDR2 (germline): SGDLS, YYNGEE. The CDR3 totals 16 residues. J was trimmed by 1 base and V by 2 bases; bases with no gene match: 6. CDR3 in amino acids: CASSVDPGLSYNEQFF. The CDR3 DNA reads as TGTGCCAGCAGCGTCGACCCGGGACTATCCTACAATGAGCAGTTCTTC.

The CDR3 loop reads CSARDLSGRNSPLHF. The CDR3, as DNA: TGCAGTGCTAGAGACCTTTCGGGCCGAAATTCACCCCTCCACTTT. The chain couples TRBV20-1 to TRBJ1-6; D is unresolved. Germline loops: CDR1 DFQATT, CDR2 SNEGSKA (reference sequence). This CDR3 comprises 15 residues. Trimming shortened V by 0 bases and J by 7 bases, and 13 bases separated the two germline ends.

V and J are TRBV5-1 and TRBJ2-3; perhaps TRBD1 as D (6 bases). V lost 0 bases, J lost 0 bases, and 11 bases lay in between. The germline CDR1 and CDR2 sequences are SGHRS and YFSETQ. This CDR3 is 16 amino acids long. The CDR3 spells CASSLDRDKSTDTQYF. Written as DNA, the CDR3 is TGCGCCAGCAGCTTGGACCGGGACAAAAGCACAGATACGCAGTATTTT.

The rearrangement links TRBV9 to TRBJ2-5; TRBD2 aligns across 10 bases. The germline gives CDR1 SGDLS, CDR2 YYNGEE. This CDR3 is 18 amino acids long. V dropped 3 bases and J dropped 1; count of bases not matched to a gene: 12. The CDR3 DNA reads as TGTGCCAGCAGCGCTGTAGGACTAGCGGAGGGGCCCCAAGAGACCCAGTACTTC. Protein sequence: CASSAVGLAEGPQETQYF.

The genes are TRBV7-3 and TRBJ2-7; D might be TRBD1 (6 bases). Trimming left V 2 bases short and J 3 bases short, with 11 bases between. This CDR3 has 14 amino acids. The germline gives CDR1 SGHTA, CDR2 FQGTGA. CDR3 in DNA: TGTGCCAGCAGCTTATTTGGACAGAACTACGAGCAGTACTTC. Its protein is CASSLFGQNYEQYF.

This clonotype was picked up many times. The chain is built from TRBV7-2 and TRBJ1-1, with no clear D. The length of the CDR3 is 15 residues. Per germline, CDR1 SGHTA and CDR2 FQGNSA. Trimming took 0 bases from V and 0 from J, leaving 8 bases between them. In DNA form, the CDR3 reads TGTGCCAGCAGCTTAGCGACAAGCATGAACACTGAAGCTTTCTTT. As protein: CASSLATSMNTEAFF.

Only a few counts were recorded for this clonotype. The chain employs TRBV20-1 and TRBJ2-1, with TRBD2 matching over 9 bases. Germline lookup yields CDR1 DFQATT and CDR2 SNEGSKA (reference sequence). This CDR3 region has 12 residues. V lost 6 bases and J lost 10; bases outside the gene matches: 7. Here the CDR3 reads CSAGTSSVEQFF. In nucleotides, the CDR3 is TGCAGTGCCGGGACTAGCTCCGTGGAGCAGTTCTTC.

The V call is TRBV4-1, the J call TRBJ2-7; 10 bases match TRBD2. V lost 1 base, J lost 0 bases, and 9 bases stayed unmatched. Germline V CDR1 and CDR2: MGHRA, YSYEKL. The CDR3 has 18 residues. The CDR3 region has the DNA TGCGCCAGCAGCCAAGGCCCTTCGACTAGCGGGCTCTCCTACGAGCAGTACTTC. Protein sequence: CASSQGPSTSGLSYEQYF.

This clonotype has a handful of counts. This chain joins TRBV7-9 and TRBJ2-7; the D is unclear. The ends were cut back, 5 bases at V and 2 bases at J, with 13 bases in the middle. Germline-derived CDR1 and CDR2 are SEHNR and FQNEAQ (reference sequence). CDR3 length: 14 amino acids. CDR3 sequence (DNA): TGTGCCAGCAGCCCCACTATTGCGCCCTACGAGCAGTACTTC. It is translated as CASSPTIAPYEQYF.

In its sample, this clonotype was seen many times. The chain combines TRBV15 with TRBJ2-2, with TRBD1 as a possible D gene (6 bases). Germline CDR1 reads LNHNV; CDR2 reads YYDKDF (reference sequence). CDR3 length: 17 residues. Trimming took off 1 base at V and 5 bases at J, with 17 bases between the two ends. For the CDR3, the DNA is TGTGCCACCAGCAGAGGAGGCAGGGGAAGTTGGACCGGGGAGCTGTTTTTT. Translating it yields CATSRGGRGSWTGELFF.